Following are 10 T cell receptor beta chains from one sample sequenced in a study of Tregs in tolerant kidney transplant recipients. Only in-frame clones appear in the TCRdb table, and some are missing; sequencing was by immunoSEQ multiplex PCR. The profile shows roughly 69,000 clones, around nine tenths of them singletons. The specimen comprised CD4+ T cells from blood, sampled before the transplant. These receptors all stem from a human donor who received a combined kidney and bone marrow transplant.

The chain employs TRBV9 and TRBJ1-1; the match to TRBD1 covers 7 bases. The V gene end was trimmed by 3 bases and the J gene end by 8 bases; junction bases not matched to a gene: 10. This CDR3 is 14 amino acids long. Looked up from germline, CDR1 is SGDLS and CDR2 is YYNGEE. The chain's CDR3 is CASSAHLQGPEAFF. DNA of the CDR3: TGTGCCAGCAGCGCCCACTTACAGGGGCCAGAAGCTTTCTTT.

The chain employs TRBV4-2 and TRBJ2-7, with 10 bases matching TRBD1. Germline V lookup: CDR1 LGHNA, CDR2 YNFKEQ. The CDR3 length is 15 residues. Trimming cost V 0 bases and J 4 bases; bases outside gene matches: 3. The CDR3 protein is CASSQDPGQGYEQYF. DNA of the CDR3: TGTGCCAGCAGCCAAGATCCGGGACAGGGGTACGAGCAGTACTTC.

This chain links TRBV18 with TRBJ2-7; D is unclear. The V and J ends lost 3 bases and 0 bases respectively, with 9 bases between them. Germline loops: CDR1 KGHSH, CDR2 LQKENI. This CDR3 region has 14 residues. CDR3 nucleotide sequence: TGTGCCAGCTCACCCGTACGGAGCTCCTACGAGCAGTACTTC. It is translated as CASSPVRSSYEQYF.

The DNA for the CDR3 is TGTGCCAGCTCACCAGTCCGGGGCTCTGGGGCCAACGTCCTGACTTTC. Translating it yields CASSPVRGSGANVLTF. This chain joins TRBV18 and TRBJ2-6; possibly TRBD2 for D (5 bases). Trimming removed 2 bases from V and 0 bases from J, with 8 bases in between. CDR1 is KGHSH and CDR2 is LQKENI in the germline V gene. CDR3 length: 16 residues.

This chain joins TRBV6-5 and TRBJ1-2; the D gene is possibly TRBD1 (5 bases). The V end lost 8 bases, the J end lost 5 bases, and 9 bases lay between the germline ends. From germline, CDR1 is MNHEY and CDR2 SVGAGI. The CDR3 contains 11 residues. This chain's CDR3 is CASGTRYGYTF. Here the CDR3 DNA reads TGTGCCAGCGGGACTCGGTATGGCTACACCTTC.

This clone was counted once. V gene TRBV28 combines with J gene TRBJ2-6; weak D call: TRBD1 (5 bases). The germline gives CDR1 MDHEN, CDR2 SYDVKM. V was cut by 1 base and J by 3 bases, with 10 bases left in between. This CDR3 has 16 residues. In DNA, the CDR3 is TGTGCCAGCAGTTTATCAGGGTCCCTTGGGGCCAACGTCCTGACTTTC. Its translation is CASSLSGSLGANVLTF.

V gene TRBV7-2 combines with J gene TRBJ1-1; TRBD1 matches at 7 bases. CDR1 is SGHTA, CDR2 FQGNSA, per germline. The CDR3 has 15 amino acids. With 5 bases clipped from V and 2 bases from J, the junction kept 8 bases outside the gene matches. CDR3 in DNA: TGTGCCAGCAGCCCAATCAAAGGGGGCAACACTGAAGCTTTCTTT. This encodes CASSPIKGGNTEAFF.

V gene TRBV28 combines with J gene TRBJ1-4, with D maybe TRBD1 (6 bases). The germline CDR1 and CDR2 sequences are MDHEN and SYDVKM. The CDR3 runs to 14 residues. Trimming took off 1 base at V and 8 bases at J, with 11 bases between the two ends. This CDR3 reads CASSLLGTFEKLFF. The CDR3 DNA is TGTGCCAGCAGTTTATTGGGGACATTCGAAAAACTGTTTTTT. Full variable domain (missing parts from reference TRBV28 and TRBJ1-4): DVKVTQSSRYLVKRTGEKVFLECVQDMDHENMFWYRQDPGLGLRLIYFSYDVKMKEKGDIPEGYSVSREKKERFSLILESASTNQTSMYLCASSLLGTFEKLFFGSGTQLSVL.

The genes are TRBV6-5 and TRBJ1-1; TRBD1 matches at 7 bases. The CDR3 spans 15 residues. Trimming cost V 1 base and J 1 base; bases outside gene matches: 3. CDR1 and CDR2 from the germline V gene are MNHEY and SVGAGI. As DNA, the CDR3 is TGTGCCAGCAGTTACTGGACAGGAGAGAACACTGAAGCTTTCTTT. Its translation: CASSYWTGENTEAFF.

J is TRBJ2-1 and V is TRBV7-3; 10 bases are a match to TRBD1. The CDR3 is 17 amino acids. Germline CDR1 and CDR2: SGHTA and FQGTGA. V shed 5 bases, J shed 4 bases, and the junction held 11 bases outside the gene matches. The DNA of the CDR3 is TGTGCCAGCAGCCCTAGAGGGGCGGGACAGGGGTACAATGAGCAGTTCTTC. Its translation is CASSPRGAGQGYNEQFF.